This TCR beta chain is from a study of blood T cell repertoires in COVID-19. For the study at large: COVID-19 samples from acute and convalescent phases originated in the United States, Italy and Spain. The cDNA or gDNA used as material had been derived from T cells, B-cell-depleted T cells, or PBMCs.

Assay: immunoSEQ multiplex PCR; the TCRdb copy retains only in-frame clones and omits some. Here the sample spans 270,000 or so clones, approximately 90% being singletons. Residents of about two dozen US areas, aged roughly 18 to 89 years, made up the participants. Categorization into cohorts depended on clinical history that participants reported. Germline V lookup: CDR1 SGHDN, CDR2 FVKESK. Losses at the gene ends were 4 bases for V and 7 bases for J; bases not matched to a gene: 7. This CDR3 has 14 residues. The sequenced material came from PBMCs or T cells enriched from blood (not recorded which). V is TRBV14 and J is TRBJ2-7, with 10 bases lining up with TRBD2. This receptor was taken from a woman in her thirties or forties with acute COVID-19. The CDR3 region is CASSLLAGFWEQYF. As DNA, the CDR3 is TGTGCCAGCAGCCTACTAGCGGGATTTTGGGAGCAGTACTTC.